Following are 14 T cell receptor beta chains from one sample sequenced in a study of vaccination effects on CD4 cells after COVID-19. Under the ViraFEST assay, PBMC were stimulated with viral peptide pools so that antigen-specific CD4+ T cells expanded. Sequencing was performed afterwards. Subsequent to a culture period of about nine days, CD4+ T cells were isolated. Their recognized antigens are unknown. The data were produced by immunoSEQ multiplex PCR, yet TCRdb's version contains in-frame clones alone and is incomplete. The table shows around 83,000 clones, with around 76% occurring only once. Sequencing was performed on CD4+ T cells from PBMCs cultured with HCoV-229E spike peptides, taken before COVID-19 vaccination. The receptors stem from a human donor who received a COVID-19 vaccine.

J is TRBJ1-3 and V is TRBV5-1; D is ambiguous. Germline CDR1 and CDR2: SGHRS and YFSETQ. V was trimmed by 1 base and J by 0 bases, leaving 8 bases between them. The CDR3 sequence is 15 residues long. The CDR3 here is CASSLQVGSGNTIYF. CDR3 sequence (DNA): TGCGCCAGCAGCTTGCAGGTGGGCTCTGGAAACACCATATATTTT.

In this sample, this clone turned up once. The CDR3 bases are TGTGCCAGCCGCGAAACCAGCACAGATACGCAGTATTTT. It codes for CASRETSTDTQYF. V and J are TRBV18 and TRBJ2-3; D is ambiguous. The CDR3 sequence is 13 residues long. Germline V gene sequence: CDR1 KGHSH, CDR2 LQKENI. V gave up 8 bases and J gave up 0 bases, with 9 bases separating them.

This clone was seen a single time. This chain's CDR3 is CASSIGTFYSLGYTF. In nucleotides, the CDR3 is TGTGCCAGTAGTATCGGGACCTTCTACTCTTTGGGCTACACCTTC. V and J are TRBV19 and TRBJ1-2; D might be TRBD1 (5 bases). V gave up 3 bases and J gave up 8 bases, with 19 bases separating them. The CDR3 is 15 residues long. The germline V gene has CDR1 LNHDA and CDR2 SQIVND (reference sequence). Together with reference TRBV19 and TRBJ1-2, the CDR3 gives the full variable domain: DGGITQSPKYLFRKEGQNVTLSCEQNLNHDAMYWYRQDPGQGLRLIYYSQIVNDFQKGDIAEGYSVSREKKESFPLTVTSAQKNPTAFYLCASSIGTFYSLGYTFGSGTRLTVV.

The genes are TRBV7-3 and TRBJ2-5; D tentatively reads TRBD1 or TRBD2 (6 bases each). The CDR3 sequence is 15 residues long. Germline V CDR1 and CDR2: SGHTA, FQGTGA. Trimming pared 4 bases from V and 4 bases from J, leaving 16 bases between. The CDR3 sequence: CASSSSEGGRETQYF. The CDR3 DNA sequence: TGTGCCAGCAGCTCCTCGGAAGGGGGGAGAGAGACCCAGTACTTC.

The CDR3 sequence: CASSLHRQGKETQYF. In DNA, the CDR3 is TGTGCCAGCAGCTTGCATCGGCAGGGGAAGGAGACCCAGTACTTC. The chain has TRBV5-6 and TRBJ2-5; weak D call: TRBD1 (6 bases). This CDR3 region has 15 residues. The germline CDR1 and CDR2 sequences are SGHDT and YYEEEE. Trimming pared 1 base from V and 5 bases from J, leaving 15 bases between.

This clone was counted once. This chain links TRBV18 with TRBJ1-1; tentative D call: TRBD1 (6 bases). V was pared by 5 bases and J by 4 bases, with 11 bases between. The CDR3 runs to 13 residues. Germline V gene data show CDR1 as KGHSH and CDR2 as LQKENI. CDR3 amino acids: CASSVQGPTEAFF. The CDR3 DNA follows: TGTGCCAGCTCAGTTCAGGGGCCCACTGAAGCTTTCTTT.

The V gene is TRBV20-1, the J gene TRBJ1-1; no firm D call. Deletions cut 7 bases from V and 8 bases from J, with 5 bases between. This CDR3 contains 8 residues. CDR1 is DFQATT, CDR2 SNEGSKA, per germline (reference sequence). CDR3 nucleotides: TGCAGTGGAGGAGAAGCTTTCTTT. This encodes CSGGEAFF.

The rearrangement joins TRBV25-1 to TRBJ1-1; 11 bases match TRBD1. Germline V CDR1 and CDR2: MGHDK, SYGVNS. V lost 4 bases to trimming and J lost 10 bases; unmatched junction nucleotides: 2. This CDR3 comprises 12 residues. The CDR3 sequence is CASSAGTGGAFF. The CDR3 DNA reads TGTGCCAGCAGTGCCGGGACAGGGGGAGCTTTCTTT.

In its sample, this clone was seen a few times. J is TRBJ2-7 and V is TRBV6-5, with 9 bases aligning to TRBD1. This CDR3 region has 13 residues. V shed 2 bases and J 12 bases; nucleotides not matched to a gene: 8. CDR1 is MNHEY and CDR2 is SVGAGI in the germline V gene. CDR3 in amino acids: CASSYERTGVPYV. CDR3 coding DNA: TGTGCCAGCAGTTACGAAAGGACAGGGGTTCCGTACGTC.

The CDR3: CASSLVGRGDTQYF. The CDR3, as DNA: TGTGCCAGCAGCTTAGTCGGACGCGGAGATACGCAGTATTTT. The rearrangement uses TRBV7-6 and TRBJ2-3; D is unresolved. From germline, CDR1 is SGHVS and CDR2 FNYEAQ. The CDR3 loop spans 14 amino acids. The V end lost 1 base, the J end lost 5 bases, and 10 bases lay between the germline ends.

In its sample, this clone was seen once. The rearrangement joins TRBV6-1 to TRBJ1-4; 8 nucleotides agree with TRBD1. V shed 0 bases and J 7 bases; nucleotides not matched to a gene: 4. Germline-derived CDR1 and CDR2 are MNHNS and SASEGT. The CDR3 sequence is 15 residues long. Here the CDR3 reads CASSEAQGAREKLFF. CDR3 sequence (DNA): TGTGCCAGCAGTGAAGCCCAGGGGGCGCGTGAAAAACTGTTTTTT.

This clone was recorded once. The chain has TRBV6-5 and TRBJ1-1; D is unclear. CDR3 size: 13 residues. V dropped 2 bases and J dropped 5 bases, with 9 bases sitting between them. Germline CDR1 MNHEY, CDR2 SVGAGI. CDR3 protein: CASSYEGVTEAFF. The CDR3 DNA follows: TGTGCCAGCAGTTACGAGGGTGTAACTGAAGCTTTCTTT.

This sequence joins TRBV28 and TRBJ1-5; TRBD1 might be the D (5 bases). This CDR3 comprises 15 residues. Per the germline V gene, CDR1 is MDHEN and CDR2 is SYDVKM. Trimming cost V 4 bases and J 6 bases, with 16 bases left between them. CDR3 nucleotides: TGTGCCAGCAGTTCTCGGGCCAAGAGGGGTCAGCCCCAGCATTTT. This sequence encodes CASSSRAKRGQPQHF.

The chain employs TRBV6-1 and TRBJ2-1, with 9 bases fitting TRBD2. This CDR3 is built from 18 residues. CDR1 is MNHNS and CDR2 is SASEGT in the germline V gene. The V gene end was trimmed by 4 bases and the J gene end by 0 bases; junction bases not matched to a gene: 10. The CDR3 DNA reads TGTGCCAGCAGTGCCTGGCTAGCGGGGTCTGGCTCCTACAATGAGCAGTTCTTC. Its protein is CASSAWLAGSGSYNEQFF.